What follows are 3 T cell receptor beta chains derived from one specimen sequenced in a study of blood T cell repertoires in COVID-19. TCRdb's copy holds only in-frame clones and misses some; the assay was immunoSEQ multiplex PCR. The sample contains around 200,000 clones, roughly 90% of which appear only once. The specimen sequenced was PBMCs or T cells enriched from blood (not recorded which). Receptors were obtained from a young woman who had recovered from COVID-19.

For the CDR3, the DNA is TGTGCCAGCTCACCTTTCCAGACTAGCGGGAATGAGCAGTTCTTC. It specifies CASSPFQTSGNEQFF. The chain joins TRBV18 to TRBJ2-1, with 10 bases aligning to TRBD2. The CDR3 is 15 residues long. Germline trimming cut 3 bases from V and 7 bases from J; bases unmatched to any gene: 6. CDR1 KGHSH and CDR2 LQKENI come from the germline V gene.

This chain joins TRBV18 and TRBJ1-2; 7 positions match TRBD1. The length of the CDR3 is 15 residues. The junction had 10 bases not matched to a gene; V was cut back by 3 bases and J by 6 bases. Germline loops: CDR1 KGHSH, CDR2 LQKENI. The CDR3 nucleotides read TGTGCCAGCTCACCGAAGAGACAGGGTTCGGATGGCTACACCTTC. It specifies CASSPKRQGSDGYTF.

The chain carries TRBV2 and TRBJ1-4; a weak D match, TRBD1 (6 bases). Deletions cut 3 bases from V and 7 bases from J, with 9 bases between. Germline V gives CDR1 SNHLY, CDR2 FYNNEI. This CDR3 is 13 amino acids long. The chain's CDR3 is CASSDLGGEKLFF. CDR3 in DNA: TGTGCCAGCAGTGACTTAGGGGGTGAAAAACTGTTTTTT.